One and the same sample provided the 18 T cell receptor beta chains below, sequenced in a study of T cell repertoires in cytomegalovirus infection. One entry per CDR3 protein results from TCRdb running MiXCR on the reads. The table records under 350,000 distinct CDR3 sequences, approximately 8.9% of them present only once. Material: PBMCs. The receptors derive from a human donor in good health (CMV status not recorded). Some clones in this sample may be carry-over from other donors' samples.

This clonotype was found many times. The chain combines TRBV7-2 with TRBJ1-2; TRBD1 aligns across 9 bases. This CDR3 region has 13 residues. CDR1 and CDR2 from the germline V gene are SGHTA and FQGNSA. Trimming took 5 bases from V and 4 from J; bases not matched to a gene: 2. CDR3 nucleotides: TGTGCCAGCAGCAAGGACAGGGGCTATGGCTACACCTTC. It yields the protein CASSKDRGYGYTF.

This clonotype showed up many times. The chain joins TRBV7-2 to TRBJ2-4; no clear D gene. Germline CDR1 SGHTA, CDR2 FQGNSA. The germline V and J ends were trimmed by 7 bases and 7 bases, with 8 bases remaining between them. The CDR3 runs 11 residues. CDR3 residues: CASTKGNIQYF. The CDR3 DNA is TGTGCCAGCACCAAAGGGAACATTCAGTACTTC.

A note on this clonotype: This may arise from a read error, as a much more abundant clone is one base away. The rearrangement joins TRBV7-9 to TRBJ2-3; D may be TRBD1 or TRBD2 (5 bases each). Germline assignment: CDR1 SEHNR and CDR2 FQNEAQ (reference sequence). This CDR3 spans 14 amino acids. The CDR3 protein is CASSALGVPDMQYF. The CDR3 DNA reads as TGTGCCAGCAGCGCCTTGGGGGTTCCAGATATGCAGTATTTT.

This clonotype has ten or more counts. This chain uses TRBV12-5 with TRBJ1-1; D perhaps matches TRBD1 (5 bases). Deletions cut 1 base from V and 10 bases from J, with 10 bases between. Germline-derived CDR1 and CDR2 are LGHNT and FRNRAP. This CDR3 contains 12 residues. CDR3 protein: CASGLDLRGAFF. CDR3 nucleotides: TGTGCTAGTGGTTTGGATCTGAGGGGAGCTTTCTTT.

This sequence joins TRBV25-1 and TRBJ2-4, with 9 positions matching TRBD1. J lost 2 bases, V lost 5 bases, and 7 bases had no gene match. Germline loops: CDR1 MGHDK, CDR2 SYGVNS. The CDR3 totals 16 residues. CDR3: CASSPSQGATKNIQYF. CDR3 nucleotide sequence: TGTGCCAGCAGTCCCTCACAGGGGGCGACCAAAAACATTCAGTACTTC.

This clonotype showed up many times. This sequence joins TRBV7-2 and TRBJ2-1; TRBD2 agrees at 7 bases. J was trimmed by 4 bases and V by 6 bases; bases with no gene match: 9. CDR1 is SGHTA, CDR2 FQGNSA, per germline. This CDR3 contains 15 residues. CDR3 DNA: TGTGCCAGCAGGGGGGGGGGGGTCACTTACAATGAGCAGTTCTTC. Translation gives CASRGGGVTYNEQFF.

This clonotype was detected many times. This rearrangement joins TRBV5-6 to TRBJ2-5, with 10 bases fitting TRBD2. The CDR3 has 16 residues. CDR1 is SGHDT and CDR2 is YYEEEE in the germline V gene. V lost 0 bases to trimming and J lost 1 base; unmatched junction nucleotides: 3. CDR3: CASSLALAGAQETQYF. CDR3 in DNA: TGTGCCAGCAGCTTGGCCCTAGCGGGGGCCCAAGAGACCCAGTACTTC. Combining the CDR3 with reference TRBV5-6 and TRBJ2-5 gives the whole variable domain DAGVTQSPTHLIKTRGQQVTLRCSPKSGHDTVSWYQQALGQGPQFIFQYYEEEERQRGNFPDRFSGHQFPNYSSELNVNALLLGDSALYLCASSLALAGAQETQYFGPGTRLLVL.

The J gene is TRBJ1-1, the V gene TRBV18; D remains unclear. The CDR3 spans 15 residues. V lost 5 bases, J lost 1 base, and 14 bases lay in between. The germline CDR1 and CDR2 sequences are KGHSH and LQKENI. CDR3 sequence reads: CASSSSELGNTEAFF. CDR3 DNA: TGTGCCAGCTCATCTTCTGAACTAGGGAACACTGAAGCTTTCTTT. The complete variable domain, with remaining parts taken from reference TRBV18 and TRBJ1-1, reads NAGVMQNPRHLVRRRGQEARLRCSPMKGHSHVYWYRQLPEEGLKFMVYLQKENIIDESGMPKERFSAEFPKEGPSILRIQQVVRGDSAAYFCASSSSELGNTEAFFGQGTRLTVV.

The sample holds many counts of this clonotype. The chain links TRBV6-1 to TRBJ2-5; the D is unclear. Germline V gene lookup returns CDR1 MNHNS and CDR2 SASEGT. V was trimmed by 8 bases and J by 4 bases, leaving 11 bases between them. The CDR3 has 12 amino acids. CDR3 region: CASALHVETQYF. In DNA form, the CDR3 reads TGTGCCAGCGCCCTGCATGTAGAGACCCAGTACTTC.

The rearrangement uses TRBV7-9 and TRBJ2-3; possible D gene TRBD2, 6 bases. Trimming left V 2 bases short and J 6 bases short, with 15 bases between. CDR1 is SEHNR, CDR2 FQNEAQ, per germline (reference sequence). The CDR3 sequence is 15 residues long. The CDR3 nucleotides read TGTGCCAGCAGCTTATCGGAGGGCGCCGGGGATACGCAGTATTTT. It specifies CASSLSEGAGDTQYF.

This clonotype was picked up many times. The chain combines TRBV9 with TRBJ2-2; the D is unclear. CDR1 is SGDLS and CDR2 is YYNGEE in the germline V gene. Trimming shortened V by 0 bases and J by 6 bases, and 3 bases separated the two germline ends. This CDR3 contains 12 residues. The CDR3 region has the DNA TGTGCCAGCAGCGTAGGTCCCGGGGAGCTGTTTTTT. Protein product: CASSVGPGELFF.

This clonotype was recorded many times. This sequence joins TRBV10-2 and TRBJ2-2, with D hard to call. The germline gives CDR1 WSHSY, CDR2 SAAADI. V was pared by 6 bases and J by 1 base, with 6 bases between. This CDR3 region has 13 residues. The CDR3 reads CASSGENTGELFF. In DNA, the CDR3 is TGCGCCAGCAGCGGAGAGAACACCGGGGAGCTGTTTTTT.

There are many counts of this clonotype. The chain recombines TRBV14 with TRBJ1-1; 9 nucleotides match TRBD1. J lost 5 bases, V lost 4 bases, and 8 bases had no gene match. Germline values: CDR1 SGHDN, CDR2 FVKESK. The CDR3 sequence is 15 residues long. The CDR3 loop is CASSRPGQGITEAFF. In DNA, the CDR3 is TGTGCCAGCAGCCGACCGGGACAGGGTATAACTGAAGCTTTCTTT.

About this clonotype: This clone may be a read error of a much larger clone one base away. The gene calls are TRBV29-1 and TRBJ2-1, with a tentative D call TRBD2 (7 bases). CDR1 SQVTM and CDR2 ANQGSEA come from the germline V gene. CDR3 length equals 13 residues. The CDR3 DNA sequence: TGCAGCGTTGAACGGGGGGCTTACAATGAGCTGTTCTTC. Its protein product is CSVERGAYNELFF.

This clonotype was detected many times. V is TRBV20-1 and J is TRBJ1-1; 7 nucleotides align to TRBD1. This CDR3 is built from 14 residues. The V gene end was trimmed by 5 bases and the J gene end by 1 base; junction bases not matched to a gene: 7. Germline lookup yields CDR1 DFQATT and CDR2 SNEGSKA (reference sequence). The CDR3 coding sequence is TGCAGTGCTCCTCCAGGGGGAAGGAACACTGAAGCTTTCTTT. It is translated as CSAPPGGRNTEAFF.

Many counts were recorded for this clonotype. The rearrangement joins TRBV27 to TRBJ2-3, with 7 bases fitting TRBD1. Germline values: CDR1 MNHEY, CDR2 SMNVEV (reference sequence). V lost 5 bases to trimming and J lost 6 bases; unmatched junction nucleotides: 14. The CDR3 contains 16 residues. The CDR3 bases are TGTGCCAGCAGTCTCCTTTTAGACAGGGAGACGGATACGCAGTATTTT. Its protein is CASSLLLDRETDTQYF.

This clonotype showed up many times. The CDR3 bases are TGTGCCAGCAGCCTCGACAGGACCTATCAGCCCCAGCATTTT. It codes for CASSLDRTYQPQHF. The V and J genes are TRBV7-2 and TRBJ1-5, with TRBD1 as a possible D gene (6 bases). This CDR3 is 14 amino acids long. Germline V lookup: CDR1 SGHTA, CDR2 FQGNSA. V lost 5 bases and J 5 bases, leaving 13 bases between the germline ends.

Notes on this clonotype: Since a much larger clone is just one base distant, this may be a read error. The chain couples TRBV9 to TRBJ2-5; possible D gene TRBD1, 5 bases. CDR1 and CDR2 (germline): SGDLS, YYNGEE. Trimming removed 7 bases at V and 1 base at J, with 14 bases between. CDR3 length: 14 residues. CDR3 DNA: TGTGCCAGCGGCTCCGGACAAATCCAAGAGACCCAGTACTTC. It encodes CASGSGQIQETQYF.